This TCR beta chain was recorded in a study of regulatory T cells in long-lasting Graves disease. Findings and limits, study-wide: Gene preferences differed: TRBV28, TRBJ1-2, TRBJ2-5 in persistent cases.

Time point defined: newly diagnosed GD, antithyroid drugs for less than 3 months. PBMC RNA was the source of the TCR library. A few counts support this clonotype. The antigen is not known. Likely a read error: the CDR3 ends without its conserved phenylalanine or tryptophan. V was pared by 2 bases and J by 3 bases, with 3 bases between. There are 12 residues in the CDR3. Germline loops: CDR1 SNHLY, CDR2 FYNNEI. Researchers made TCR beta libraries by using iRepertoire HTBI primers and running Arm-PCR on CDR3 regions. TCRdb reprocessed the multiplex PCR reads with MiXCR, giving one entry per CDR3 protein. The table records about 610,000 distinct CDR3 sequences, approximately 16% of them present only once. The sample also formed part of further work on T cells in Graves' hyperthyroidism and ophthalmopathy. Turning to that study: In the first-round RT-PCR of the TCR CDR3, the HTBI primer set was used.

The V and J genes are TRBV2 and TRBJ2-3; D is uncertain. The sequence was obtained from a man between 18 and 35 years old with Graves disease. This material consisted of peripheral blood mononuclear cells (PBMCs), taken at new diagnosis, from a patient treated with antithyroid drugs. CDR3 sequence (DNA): TGTGCCAGCAGTGAAAGGACAGATACGCAGTATCTT. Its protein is CASSERTDTQYL.